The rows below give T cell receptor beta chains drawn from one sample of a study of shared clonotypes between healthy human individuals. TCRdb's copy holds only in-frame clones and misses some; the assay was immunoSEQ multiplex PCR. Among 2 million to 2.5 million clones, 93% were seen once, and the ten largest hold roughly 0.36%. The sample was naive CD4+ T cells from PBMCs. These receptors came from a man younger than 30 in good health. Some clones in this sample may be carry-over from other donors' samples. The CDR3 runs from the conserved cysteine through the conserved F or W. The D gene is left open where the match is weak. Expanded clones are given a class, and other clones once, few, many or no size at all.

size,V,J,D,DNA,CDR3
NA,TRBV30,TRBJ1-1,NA,TGTGCCTGGAGTCCACGGTCTTTTTTGAGACAGAGGAACACTGAAGCTTTCTTT,CAWSPRSFLRQRNTEAFF
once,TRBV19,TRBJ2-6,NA,TGTGCCAGTAATACAGGGTCTATCTTTGTACCTGGGGCCAACGTCCTGACTTTC,CASNTGSIFVPGANVLTF
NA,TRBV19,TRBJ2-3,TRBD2,TGTGCCAGTAGCCGGACTAGCGATAGCACAGATACGCAGTATTTT,CASSRTSDSTDTQYF
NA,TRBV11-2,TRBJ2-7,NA,TGTGCCAGCAGCTTCTCTGGGGGGAGTAGGTCCTACGAGCAGTACTTC,CASSFSGGSRSYEQYF
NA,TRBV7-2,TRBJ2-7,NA,TGTGCCAGCAGCTTAGCCTGGTCCCCAGGGAACCACGAGCAGTACTTC,CASSLAWSPGNHEQYF
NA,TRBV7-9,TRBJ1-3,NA,TGTGCCAGCAGCTTAAATCCCTCTGGAAACACCATATATTTT,CASSLNPSGNTIYF
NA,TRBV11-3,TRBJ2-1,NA,TGTGCCAGCAGCTTAGGGGGAGCGGGTGAGCAGTTCTTC,CASSLGGAGEQFF
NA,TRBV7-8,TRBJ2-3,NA,TGTGCCAGCAGCTACAGACTACACACAGATACGCAGTATTTT,CASSYRLHTDTQYF
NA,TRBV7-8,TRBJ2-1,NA,TGTGCCAGCAGCTCTCGTGGCGGGTCCTACAATGAGCAGTTCTTC,CASSSRGGSYNEQFF
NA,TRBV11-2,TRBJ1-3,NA,TGTGCCAGCAGCTTTGACGGCTCTGGAAACACCATATATTTT,CASSFDGSGNTIYF
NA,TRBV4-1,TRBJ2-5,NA,TGCGCCAGCAGCCAAGAGAGACGACCACAAGAGACCCAGTACTTC,CASSQERRPQETQYF
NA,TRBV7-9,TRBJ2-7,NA,TGTGCCAGCAGCTTCTCACCGGGACCTACGCCCTCGCAGCAGTACTTC,CASSFSPGPTPSQQYF
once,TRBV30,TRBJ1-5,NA,TGTGCCTGGAGTGTTGGTAGGCAAGGGCCCCAGCATTTT,CAWSVGRQGPQHF
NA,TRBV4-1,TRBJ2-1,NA,TGCGCCAGCAGCCAAGGGGTGGTGGAGACCCGGGAGCAGTTCTTC,CASSQGVVETREQFF
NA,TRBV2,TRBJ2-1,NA,TGTGCCAGCACTGAATACAATGAGCAGTTCTTC,CASTEYNEQFF
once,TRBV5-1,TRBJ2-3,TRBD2,TGCGCCAGCAGCGCGGGACTAGCGGGAGGCACAGATACGCAGTATTTT,CASSAGLAGGTDTQYF
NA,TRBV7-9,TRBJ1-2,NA,TGTGCCAGCAGCTACCGGGACCCCACGGTGGAGTTGACCTTC,CASSYRDPTVELTF
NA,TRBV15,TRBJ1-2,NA,TGTGCCACCAGCAGAGATAGGAGTGGCTATGGCTACACCTTC,CATSRDRSGYGYTF
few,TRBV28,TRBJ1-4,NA,TGTGCCAGCAGTCGACTGCGGGGATCTAATGAAAAACTGTTTTTT,CASSRLRGSNEKLFF
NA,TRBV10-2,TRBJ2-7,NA,TGCGCCAGCAGTGGCGTACGGAGCAGGCGCCTTACCTACGAGCAGTACTTC,CASSGVRSRRLTYEQYF
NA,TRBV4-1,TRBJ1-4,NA,TGCGCCAGCAGCCAAGATCTCAGTCGGCGGAGATCTGAAAAACTGTTTTTT,CASSQDLSRRRSEKLFF
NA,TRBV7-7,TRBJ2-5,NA,TGTGCCAGCAGCGAGCTGGAGGTCCAAGAGACCCAGTACTTC,CASSELEVQETQYF
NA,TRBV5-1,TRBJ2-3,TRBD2,TGCGCCAGCAGCACCTGGACTAGCGGGAGCACAGATACGCAGTATTTT,CASSTWTSGSTDTQYF
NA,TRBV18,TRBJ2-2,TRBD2,TGTGCCAGCTCACCAATTAGCGGGGGAACAGCGAACACCGGGGAGCTGTTTTTT,CASSPISGGTANTGELFF
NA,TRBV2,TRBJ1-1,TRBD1,TGTGCCAGCAGTGTTTCCGGGACAGGATTTGCTTTCTTT,CASSVSGTGFAFF
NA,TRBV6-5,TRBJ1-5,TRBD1,TGTGCCAGCAAGGGGGCCCCGGGCGCCAATCAGCCCCAGCATTTT,CASKGAPGANQPQHF
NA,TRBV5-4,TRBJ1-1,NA,TGTGCCAGCAGCTTGCCGGCCACAATGAACACTGAAGCTTTCTTT,CASSLPATMNTEAFF
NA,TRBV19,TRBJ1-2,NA,TGTGCCAGTAGCCAGGCTGGTCTCTATGGCTACACCTTC,CASSQAGLYGYTF
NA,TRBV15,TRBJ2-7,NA,TGTGCCACCAGCAGAGATACTAGATTGGTCTACGAGCAGTACTTC,CATSRDTRLVYEQYF
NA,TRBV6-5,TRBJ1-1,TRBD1,TGTGCCAGCAGTAAACAGGGGGCCTTGGACACTGAAGCTTTCTTT,CASSKQGALDTEAFF
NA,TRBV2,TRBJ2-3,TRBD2,TGTGCCAGCAGTAGCGGACTAGCGGGAGGTGGAGATACGCAGTATTTT,CASSSGLAGGGDTQYF
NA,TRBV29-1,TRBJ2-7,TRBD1,TGCAGCGTTCTGGGACAGGGGGACTACGAGCAGTACTTC,CSVLGQGDYEQYF
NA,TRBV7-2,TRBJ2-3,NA,TGTGCCAGCAGCTTAGTCGCGGGAAGACCAGATACGCAGTATTTT,CASSLVAGRPDTQYF
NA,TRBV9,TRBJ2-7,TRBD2,TGTGCCAGCAGCGTAGCGGGAGGTACCTACGAGCAGTACTTC,CASSVAGGTYEQYF
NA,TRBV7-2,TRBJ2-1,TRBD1,TGTGCCAGCAGCTCCAAGACAGGGATCTACAATGAGCAGTTCTTC,CASSSKTGIYNEQFF
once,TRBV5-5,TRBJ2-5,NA,TGTGCCAGCAGCTTGAGCGAGGGTAGGGAGACCCAGTACTTC,CASSLSEGRETQYF
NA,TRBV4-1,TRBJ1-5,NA,TGCGCCAGCAGCCAACCCGGACGTGATAGCAATCAGCCCCAGCATTTT,CASSQPGRDSNQPQHF
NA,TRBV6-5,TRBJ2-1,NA,TGTGCCAGCAGTTTAGCCGGACTGGATACGGGGAATGAGCAGTTCTTC,CASSLAGLDTGNEQFF
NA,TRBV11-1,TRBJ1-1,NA,TGTGCCAGCAGCTTAGAGGGAAGTGACACTGAAGCTTTCTTT,CASSLEGSDTEAFF
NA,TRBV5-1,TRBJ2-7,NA,TGCGCCAGCAGCTCACGGGACCGGACGAGCTCCTACGAGCAGTACTTC,CASSSRDRTSSYEQYF
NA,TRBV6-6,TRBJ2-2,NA,TGTGCCAGCAGTAACCATGGACTGGAGGACACCGGGGAGCTGTTTTTT,CASSNHGLEDTGELFF
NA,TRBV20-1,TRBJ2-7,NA,TGCAGTGCTGGGGACCCCTACGAGCAGTACTTC,CSAGDPYEQYF
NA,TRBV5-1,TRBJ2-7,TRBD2,TGCGCCAGCAGTCCCGTAGCGGGAATGGACGAGCAGTACTTC,CASSPVAGMDEQYF
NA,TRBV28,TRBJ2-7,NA,TGTGCCAGCAGTTTAAGGGGAGTACCCTACGAGCAGTACTTC,CASSLRGVPYEQYF
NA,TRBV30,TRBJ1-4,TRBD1,TGTGCCTGGAGCCTGACAGGGGGGAGAGAAAAACTGTTTTTT,CAWSLTGGREKLFF
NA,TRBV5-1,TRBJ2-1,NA,TGCGCCAGCAGCTTGGACGGGAGTTCCTACAATGAGCAGTTCTTC,CASSLDGSSYNEQFF
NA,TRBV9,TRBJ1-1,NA,TGTGCCAGCAGCGTAGAACGGGGACGCAGTGGTGAAGCTTTCTTT,CASSVERGRSGEAFF
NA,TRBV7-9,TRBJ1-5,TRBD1,TGTGCCAGCAGCTTTTCAGGGGGCGTTCAGCCCCAGCATTTT,CASSFSGGVQPQHF
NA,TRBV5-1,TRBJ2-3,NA,TGCGCCAGCAGTCCGACCAGGGGGGGCACAGATACGCAGTATTTT,CASSPTRGGTDTQYF
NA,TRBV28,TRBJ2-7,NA,TGTGCCAGCGGCCCGGGACACTCCTACGAGCAGTACTTC,CASGPGHSYEQYF
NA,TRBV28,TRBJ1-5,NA,TGTGCCAGCAGCCCAATAAGGGGCAATCAGCCCCAGCATTTT,CASSPIRGNQPQHF
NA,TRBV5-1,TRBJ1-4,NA,TGCGCCAGCAGCTCGGGTCAAATCTCAACTAATGAAAAACTGTTTTTT,CASSSGQISTNEKLFF
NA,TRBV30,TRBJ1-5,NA,TGTGCCTGGAGTGGGACGGCCACCGGTCAGCCCCAGCATTTT,CAWSGTATGQPQHF